One sample yielded the 3 T cell receptor beta chains listed below, sequenced in a study of human T cells and chemical hapten exposure. Stated time point: pre-sensitization, week 0. Noted treatment: therapeutic diphenylcyclopropenone sensitization with weekly scalp DPC. TCRdb used MiXCR to reprocess the RACE reads, holding one entry per CDR3 protein. The sample holds 85,000 to 90,000 distinct CDR3 sequences; 9.6% are singletons and the top ten take roughly 3.5%. The material was whole blood, obtained in connection with sensitization to the hapten diphenylcyclopropenone (DPC). Source of these receptors: a woman aged 35 to 49 with alopecia areata. Some clones in this sample may be carry-over from other donors' samples.

The chain joins TRBV2 to TRBJ1-2; D is undetermined. Germline V CDR1 and CDR2: SNHLY, FYNNEI. The CDR3 has 12 amino acids. V gave up 8 bases and J gave up 4 bases, with 11 bases separating them. The CDR3 DNA is TGTGCCAGCCCGGAGTCGCGCTATGGCTACACCTTC. Encoded protein: CASPESRYGYTF.

This clonotype was found many times. The chain employs TRBV6-2 or TRBV6-3 and TRBJ1-6; tentatively, D is TRBD1 (5 bases). The CDR3 is 17 residues long. Trimming took off 2 bases at V and 7 bases at J, with 18 bases between the two ends. Germline CDR1 reads MNHEY; CDR2 reads SVGEGT. The CDR3 nucleotides are TGTGCCAGCAGTTACACCCCCGACAGCCCGTACAATTCACCCCTCCACTTT. Encoded protein: CASSYTPDSPYNSPLHF.

The table lists this clonotype with a few counts. J is TRBJ1-4 and V is TRBV7-2, with unresolved D. The CDR3 is 13 amino acids. V lost 2 bases, J lost 7 bases, and 8 bases lay in between. Per germline, CDR1 SGHTA and CDR2 FQGNSA. In DNA form, the CDR3 reads TGTGCCAGCAGCTTAATGGCTAGTGAAAAACTGTTTTTT. Protein sequence: CASSLMASEKLFF.